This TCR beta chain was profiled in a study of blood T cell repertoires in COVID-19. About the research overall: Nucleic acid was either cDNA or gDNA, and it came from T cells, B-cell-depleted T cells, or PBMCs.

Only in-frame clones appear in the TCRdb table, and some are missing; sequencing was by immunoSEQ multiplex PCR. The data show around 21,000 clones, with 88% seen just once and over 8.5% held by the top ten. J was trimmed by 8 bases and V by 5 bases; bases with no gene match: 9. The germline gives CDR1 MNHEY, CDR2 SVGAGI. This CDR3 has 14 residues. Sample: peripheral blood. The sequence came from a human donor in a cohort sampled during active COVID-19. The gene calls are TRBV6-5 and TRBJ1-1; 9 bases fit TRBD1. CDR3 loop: CASSPLDRGAEAFF. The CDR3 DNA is TGTGCCAGCAGTCCCTTAGACAGGGGGGCCGAAGCTTTCTTT.